The entry below describes one TCR beta chain. This sample was taken from a study of blood T cell repertoires in COVID-19. On the study more broadly: Sites across the United States, Italy and Spain contributed samples from acute and convalescent COVID-19.

Assay: immunoSEQ multiplex PCR; the TCRdb copy retains only in-frame clones and omits some. The table lists about 200,000 clones, approximately 78% of them singletons, with under 8.5% in the top ten. The CDR3 runs to 12 residues. Germline V gives CDR1 MNHEY, CDR2 SVGAGI. Trimming shortened V by 5 bases and J by 6 bases, and 10 bases separated the two germline ends. The source material was peripheral blood. The genes are TRBV6-5 and TRBJ1-2, with D hard to call. The sequence derives from a woman aged 80 or over with COVID-19, enrolled during active disease. In DNA form, the CDR3 reads TGTGCCAGCAGTCGCGGGGAGGATGGCTACACCTTC. Translating gives CASSRGEDGYTF.